This is a list of T cell receptor beta chains from one sample in a study of cytomegalovirus exposure and HLA in healthy donors. The repertoire was sequenced with immunoSEQ multiplex PCR; TCRdb's copy has only in-frame clones and lacks some. The sample comprises roughly 330,000 clones, about nine tenths of which are singletons, and approximately 1.1% rests with the top ten. Sequenced: PBMCs. Receptors originate from a woman in her twenties or thirties in good health and CMV-seropositive. Each CDR3 is given with its conserved first and last residue. The order of the fields is J gene, V gene, D gene, clone size, CDR3 DNA, CDR3 protein. D genes are given only for firm matches. Size values are once, few and many counts, or a class for expanded clones, and some rows have none.

>TRBJ2-1|TRBV4-2|-|-
TGTGCCAGCAGCCAAGGGCAGGGATTTAATGAGCAGTTCTTC
CASSQGQGFNEQFF
>TRBJ2-7|TRBV19|-|few
TGTGCCAGTAGTCTCTTGGTCGGGACTCCTGCCTACGAGCAGTACTTC
CASSLLVGTPAYEQYF
>TRBJ2-5|TRBV4-2|-|-
TGTGCCAGCAGCCCTATCGTACAGCTATCTCAAGAGACCCAGTACTTC
CASSPIVQLSQETQYF
>TRBJ2-4|TRBV7-2|TRBD2|-
TGTGCCAGCAGCCCCGTAGCGGGGAAAAACATTCAGTACTTC
CASSPVAGKNIQYF
>TRBJ2-7|TRBV7-2|-|-
TGTGCCAGCAGCGAAACTGCCGGTACCTCCTACGAGCAGTACTTC
CASSETAGTSYEQYF
>TRBJ2-5|TRBV27|TRBD2|-
TGTGCCAGCAGGCGACTAGCGGGGGGGGGAGAGACCCAGTACTTC
CASRRLAGGGETQYF
>TRBJ1-2|TRBV25-1|-|-
TGTGCCAGCAGTGCCCTTTATGGCTACACCTTC
CASSALYGYTF
>TRBJ1-2|TRBV9|-|-
TGTGCCAGCAGCCTCTCGGTGGACCTTTACTATGGCTACACCTTC
CASSLSVDLYYGYTF
>TRBJ2-7|TRBV4-3|TRBD2|-
TGCGCCAGCAGCCAAGACCGCGGGGGGGCCGTTTACGAGCAGTACTTC
CASSQDRGGAVYEQYF
>TRBJ1-3|TRBV28|-|-
TGTGCCAGCACCAGAGGGGGAACTGGAAACACCATATATTTT
CASTRGGTGNTIYF
>TRBJ1-2|TRBV6-6|-|-
TGTGCCAGCAGTTACTTTCCGGGGGAAGGCTACACCTTC
CASSYFPGEGYTF
>TRBJ2-5|TRBV5-1|-|-
TGCGCCAGCAGCTTGGCCCATGACAACCAAGAGACCCAGTACTTC
CASSLAHDNQETQYF
>TRBJ1-2|TRBV5-1|-|few
TGCGCCAGCCGAGCCTCTCTTAACTATGGCTACACCTTC
CASRASLNYGYTF
>TRBJ1-6|TRBV2|TRBD1|-
TGTGCCAGCAGGTCGGAGGCAGGGGGCGACTATAATTCACCCCTCCACTTT
CASRSEAGGDYNSPLHF
>TRBJ2-1|TRBV27|TRBD2|-
TGTGCCAGCAGTTTCCCTAGCGGGAGCTATGAGCAGTTCTTC
CASSFPSGSYEQFF
>TRBJ2-2|TRBV2|TRBD2|once
TGTGCCAGCAGTCCTCTAGCGGGGGACACCGGGGAGCTGTTTTTT
CASSPLAGDTGELFF
>TRBJ1-3|TRBV6-5|TRBD1|few
TGTGCCAGCAGACCAACACAGGGGCACATATATTTT
CASRPTQGHIYF
>TRBJ2-7|TRBV5-1|-|-
TGCGCCAGCAGCTTGGCCGAGGGCTACGAGCAGTACTTC
CASSLAEGYEQYF
>TRBJ1-2|TRBV29-1|-|-
TGCAGCGTTGAAGTAACCACTGGGGCTTTGGGGTACACCTTC
CSVEVTTGALGYTF
>TRBJ2-5|TRBV7-9|-|-
TGTGCCAGCAGCCCCCAAAGACCCGGGGAGACTCTAGTAGAGACCCAGTACTTC
CASSPQRPGETLVETQYF
>TRBJ1-2|TRBV11-2|TRBD1|once
TGTGCCAGCAGCTCGCCGACAGGGATGCTCTATGGCTACACCTTC
CASSSPTGMLYGYTF
>TRBJ2-7|TRBV6-5|-|-
TGTGCCAGCACAGAACAGGGAAGCTCCTACGAGCAGTACTTC
CASTEQGSSYEQYF
>TRBJ2-1|TRBV18|TRBD2|-
TGTGCCAGCTCCCCCGGGACTAGCGGGAGTGGTCTCAATGAGCAGTTCTTC
CASSPGTSGSGLNEQFF
>TRBJ1-5|TRBV19|TRBD1|-
TGTGCCAGTAGTATTGACAGGGCTCAGCCCCAGCATTTT
CASSIDRAQPQHF
>TRBJ2-4|TRBV29-1|-|-
TGCAGCGTTGAGTCCGGGTCCAAAAACATTCAGTACTTC
CSVESGSKNIQYF
>TRBJ1-6|TRBV5-6|-|-
TGTGCCAGCCGCCCATACAGGGTACGAAATTCACCCCTCCACTTT
CASRPYRVRNSPLHF
>TRBJ1-1|TRBV4-1|-|-
TGCGCCAGCAGCCAGAACAGGGTGGGGAACACTGAAGCTTTCTTT
CASSQNRVGNTEAFF
>TRBJ2-7|TRBV5-1|TRBD1|-
TGCGCCAGCAGCTTGGACAGGGGGCCCGAGCAGTACTTC
CASSLDRGPEQYF
>TRBJ2-1|TRBV7-2|-|-
TGTGCCAGCAGCCCCCCCAGGTGGGATGAGCAGTTCTTC
CASSPPRWDEQFF
>TRBJ2-1|TRBV18|-|-
TGTGCCAGCTCACCACCGGCTAGCCGCTCCTACAATGAGCAGTTCTTC
CASSPPASRSYNEQFF
>TRBJ2-7|TRBV15|-|-
TGTGCCACCAGGGGGACTCACTCTTACGAGCAGTACTTC
CATRGTHSYEQYF
>TRBJ2-7|TRBV11-2|-|-
TGTGCCAGCAGCCCCCTGACTAGAGCCCTCGGCGAGCAGTACTTC
CASSPLTRALGEQYF
>TRBJ1-5|TRBV10-3|-|few
TGTGCCATCTCCACAGGAGACATAAATCAGCCCCAGCATTTT
CAISTGDINQPQHF
>TRBJ2-1|TRBV2|-|-
TGTGCCAGCACCACCGGTACCGGGGTGAATGAGCAGTTCTTC
CASTTGTGVNEQFF
>TRBJ2-7|TRBV5-4|-|-
TGTGCCAGCAGCTGGTTTAAGGGGAGCGAGCAGTACTTC
CASSWFKGSEQYF
>TRBJ1-1|TRBV2|TRBD1|-
TGTGCCAGCAGGGAGAACACAGGGGGATACACTGAAGCTTTCTTT
CASRENTGGYTEAFF
>TRBJ2-3|TRBV13|TRBD2|once
TGTGCCAGCAGAGCGGGAGGGCCTGGGGATACGCAGTATTTT
CASRAGGPGDTQYF
>TRBJ2-7|TRBV4-2|TRBD1|-
TGTGCCAGCAGCCAAGTTACAGGGGACTACGAGCAGTACTTC
CASSQVTGDYEQYF
>TRBJ1-3|TRBV4-1|-|-
TGCGCCAGCAGCCAAGTAAATCCAGGGTCCTCTGGAAACACCATATATTTT
CASSQVNPGSSGNTIYF
>TRBJ2-2|TRBV6-1|-|-
TGTGCCAGCAGTGAAGAAAACAGAAGCACCGGGGAGCTGTTTTTT
CASSEENRSTGELFF
>TRBJ1-6|TRBV18|-|-
TGTGCCAGCTCGCAAAGCTCAGGGACATGGGGTTCACCCCTCCACTTT
CASSQSSGTWGSPLHF
>TRBJ2-5|TRBV30|-|-
TGTGCCTGGAGTGCGACCGGGACACCAGAGACCCAGTACTTC
CAWSATGTPETQYF
>TRBJ2-7|TRBV18|-|-
TGTGCCAGCTCATCCCGGGATAAAGTATACGAGCAGTACTTC
CASSSRDKVYEQYF
>TRBJ2-6|TRBV7-9|-|-
TGTGCCAGCAGCTTAGTTAGCTCTGGGGCCAACGTCCTGACTTTC
CASSLVSSGANVLTF
>TRBJ2-5|TRBV7-2|-|-
TGTGCCAGCAGCTTAATTGTTCGCGCGGGGGCAGAGACCCAGTACTTC
CASSLIVRAGAETQYF
>TRBJ1-2|TRBV11-2|-|-
TGTGCCAGCAGCCTCACCCGGACAGCAACTAACTATGGCTACACCTTC
CASSLTRTATNYGYTF
>TRBJ1-6|TRBV27|TRBD1|-
TGTGCCAGCAGTACCTCAACAGGGGATAATTCACCCCTCCACTTT
CASSTSTGDNSPLHF
>TRBJ2-5|TRBV14|-|-
TGTGCCAGCAGCCAAGTAGAAGGACTTTTGGAAGAGACCCAGTACTTC
CASSQVEGLLEETQYF